Shown below are 8 T cell receptor beta chains from a single sample sequenced in a study of neurological immune-mediated disorders. One entry per CDR3 protein, called by TCRdb with MiXCR from the 5' RACE reads. The sample consists of more than 50,000 distinct CDR3 sequences, 3% to 4% of them appearing once. The source material was PBMCs. These receptors all stem from a woman aged 50 to 60 with multiple sclerosis.

Of note for this clonotype: At one of its ends the junction is not consistent with the germline gene, which may arise from a read error. The chain has TRBV6-1 and TRBJ1-5; possible D gene TRBD1, 5 bases. CDR3 length: 14 amino acids. Germline V lookup: CDR1 MNHNS, CDR2 SASEGT. Here the CDR3 reads CASSFRDSNQPQNF. CDR3 nucleotide sequence: TGTGCCAGCAGCTTCAGGGATAGCAATCAGCCCCAGAATTTT.

This clonotype was counted ten times or more. The rearrangement links TRBV6-5 to TRBJ1-1, with a weak D call TRBD1 (6 bases). The CDR3 loop spans 15 amino acids. V dropped 1 base and J dropped 0 bases, with 9 bases sitting between them. Germline CDR1 reads MNHEY; CDR2 reads SVGAGI. CDR3 residues: CASSYFGQMNTEAFF. CDR3 coding DNA: TGTGCCAGCAGTTACTTTGGACAGATGAACACTGAAGCTTTCTTT.

This clonotype was seen repeatedly, ten times or more. This chain uses TRBV10-3 with TRBJ2-7; tentative D call: TRBD2 (6 bases). Germline V gives CDR1 ENHRY, CDR2 SYGVKD. Trimming took off 3 bases at V and 0 bases at J, with 6 bases between the two ends. The CDR3 runs to 13 residues. CDR3: CAISDGSSYEQYF. Written as DNA, the CDR3 is TGTGCCATCAGTGACGGGAGCTCCTACGAGCAGTACTTC.

Worth noting for this clonotype: Possible read error: a much larger clone is one base away. This chain joins TRBV10-3 and TRBJ1-5; 7 nucleotides match TRBD1. J lost 11 bases, V lost 3 bases, and 7 bases had no gene match. This CDR3 is built from 13 residues. Looked up from germline, CDR1 is ENHRY and CDR2 is SYGVKD. DNA for the CDR3: TGTGCCATCAGTGACACGCAGGGGGTGACCCAGCATTTT. It encodes CAISDTQGVTQHF.

This clonotype came up many times. V usage is TRBV3-1 and J usage is TRBJ2-1, with 8 positions matching TRBD2. The V gene end was trimmed by 6 bases and the J gene end by 4 bases; junction bases not matched to a gene: 8. Germline CDR1 is LGHDT and CDR2 is YNNKEL (reference sequence). This CDR3 is 15 amino acids long. Here the CDR3 reads CASSRAGVGYNEQFF. Here the CDR3 DNA reads TGTGCCAGCAGTCGAGCGGGAGTAGGATACAATGAGCAGTTCTTC.

This clonotype was detected ten times or more. The rearrangement links TRBV5-5 to TRBJ2-5, with D maybe TRBD1 (6 bases). The CDR3 covers 14 residues. The V gene's germline CDR1 is SGHKS and CDR2 YYEKEE (reference sequence). V lost 0 bases to trimming and J lost 1 base, with 7 bases between them. CDR3 in DNA: TGTGCCAGCAGCTTGGGGGACATCCAAGAGACCCAGTACTTC. Its protein product is CASSLGDIQETQYF.

The sample holds many counts of this clonotype. The genes are TRBV5-1 and TRBJ2-5; tentatively, D is TRBD1 (6 bases). The CDR3 runs 14 residues. Germline loops: CDR1 SGHRS, CDR2 YFSETQ. V was clipped by 2 bases and J by 5 bases, with 13 bases between them. CDR3: CASSFNRVGETQYF. The CDR3 DNA sequence: TGCGCCAGCAGCTTCAACAGGGTCGGGGAGACCCAGTACTTC. The full variable domain, completed using reference TRBV5-1 and TRBJ2-5, is KAGVTQTPRYLIKTRGQQVTLSCSPISGHRSVSWYQQTPGQGLQFLFEYFSETQRNKGNFPGRFSGRQFSNSRSEMNVSTLELGDSALYLCASSFNRVGETQYFGPGTRLLVL.

This clonotype was detected ten times or more. The chain uses TRBV5-1 and TRBJ1-2, with D maybe TRBD1 (6 bases). Trimming left V 1 base short and J 6 bases short, with 16 bases between. The CDR3 totals 15 residues. Germline lookup yields CDR1 SGHRS and CDR2 YFSETQ. The CDR3 protein is CASSLTGTFGDGYTF. The CDR3 DNA sequence: TGCGCCAGCAGCTTGACAGGGACCTTCGGCGATGGCTACACCTTC. Drawing the rest from reference TRBV5-1 and TRBJ1-2, the complete variable domain is KAGVTQTPRYLIKTRGQQVTLSCSPISGHRSVSWYQQTPGQGLQFLFEYFSETQRNKGNFPGRFSGRQFSNSRSEMNVSTLELGDSALYLCASSLTGTFGDGYTFGSGTRLTVV.